This T cell receptor beta chain was profiled in a study of early T cells in non-severe SARS-CoV-2 infection. TCRdb recomputed calls from the 5' RACE reads with MiXCR, one row per CDR3 protein. This sample yields approximately 60,000 distinct CDR3 sequences, of which about an eighth are seen a single time; about 1.4% belongs to the top ten. Germline lookup yields CDR1 SGHTA and CDR2 FQGNSA. The CDR3 has 15 residues. The V and J ends lost 5 bases and 4 bases respectively, with 17 bases between them. Sequenced input: whole blood. The clonotype comes from an adult who was a healthcare worker with PCR-confirmed SARS-CoV-2 infection or an uninfected control (not recorded which). The chain carries TRBV7-2 and TRBJ1-1; perhaps TRBD1 as D (6 bases). CDR3 coding DNA: TGTGCCAGCAGCCTTCGAGGGGGGACAACCACTGAAGCTTTCTTT. Protein: CASSLRGGTTTEAFF.